Below, 7 T cell receptor beta chains from the same sample are listed, as sequenced in a study of control samples from healthy donors and cancer patients. Measured with immunoSEQ multiplex PCR; TCRdb has only the in-frame clones, and not every one. The sample includes 65,000 to 100,000 clones, around 87% seen only once; the top ten take roughly 20%. The sample taken for sequencing was blood. These receptors all come from a man in his fifties or sixties in good health.

The rearrangement joins TRBV6-6 to TRBJ1-2; 7 bases agree with TRBD1. CDR3 length: 14 amino acids. The J segment lost 0 bases and the V segment lost 6 bases, leaving 4 bases of the junction unmatched. Germline V gives CDR1 MNHNY, CDR2 SVGAGI (reference sequence). The CDR3 nucleotides are TGTGCCAGCAGGAAACAGGGGACTAACTATGGCTACACCTTC. Translating gives CASRKQGTNYGYTF.

The chain couples TRBV3-1 (or the pseudogene TRBV3-2) to TRBJ2-1, with 8 bases matching TRBD2. Trimming cost V 4 bases and J 2 bases; bases outside gene matches: 4. CDR1 LGHDT and CDR2 YNNKEL come from the germline V gene (reference sequence). The CDR3 spans 15 residues. The CDR3, as DNA: TGTGCCAGCAGCCCGATAGCGGGAACCTACAATGAGCAGTTCTTC. Protein sequence: CASSPIAGTYNEQFF.

The chain is built from TRBV19 and TRBJ1-3; D gene unclear. Deletions cut 3 bases from V and 0 bases from J, with 9 bases between. Germline CDR1 reads LNHDA; CDR2 reads SQIVND (reference sequence). The CDR3 sequence is 15 residues long. CDR3 bases: TGTGCCAGTAGTATTCAAGCGTTCTCTGGAAACACCATATATTTT. It is translated as CASSIQAFSGNTIYF.

A single count supports this clone. CDR3 sequence reads: CASSEVGRGDTEAFF. CDR3 DNA: TGTGCCAGCAGTGAAGTCGGACGGGGAGACACTGAAGCTTTCTTT. The chain uses TRBV6-1 and TRBJ1-1, with no clear D. Trimming took off 1 base at V and 3 bases at J, with 12 bases between the two ends. CDR1 is MNHNS and CDR2 is SASEGT in the germline V gene. The CDR3 contains 15 residues.

V gene TRBV7-2 combines with J gene TRBJ1-2; D is undetermined. This CDR3 spans 13 amino acids. Per germline, CDR1 SGHTA and CDR2 FQGNSA. The ends were cut back, 5 bases at V and 8 bases at J, with 15 bases in the middle. CDR3 in DNA: TGTGCCAGCAGCCTCATTCGACGAGGCGGCTACACCTTC. Translated: CASSLIRRGGYTF.

The V gene is TRBV9, the J gene TRBJ1-2, with TRBD1 matching over 9 bases. CDR1 is SGDLS, CDR2 YYNGEE, per germline. The CDR3 extends over 15 amino acids. Germline trimming cut 3 bases from V and 3 bases from J; bases unmatched to any gene: 6. CDR3 nucleotide sequence: TGTGCCAGCAGCGAAAGGGGACAGGGTGACTATGGCTACACCTTC. This codes for CASSERGQGDYGYTF.

The chain employs TRBV10-3 and TRBJ1-1, with TRBD1 matching 7 bases. The germline V gene has CDR1 ENHRY and CDR2 SYGVKD. With V trimmed by 6 bases and J by 0 bases, 4 bases remained unmatched. This CDR3 has 14 amino acids. The CDR3 here is CAISSQGMNTEAFF. CDR3 sequence (DNA): TGTGCCATCAGCTCACAGGGGATGAACACTGAAGCTTTCTTT.